The T cell receptor beta chain described here comes from a study of T cells in Graves' hyperthyroidism and ophthalmopathy. This clonotype was counted ten times or more. TCR beta CDR3 regions were amplified from RNA transcripts. The TCR CDR3 was amplified in a first-round RT-PCR using the HTBI primer set. From the multiplex PCR reads, TCRdb called clonotypes with MiXCR, one entry per CDR3 protein. The sample has hundreds of thousands of distinct CDR3 sequences; around 39% are singletons. V lost 2 bases and J lost 0; bases outside the gene matches: 0. Germline assignment: CDR1 MGHDK and CDR2 SYGVNS. The CDR3 sequence is 14 residues long.

The clonotype originates from a man aged 18-30 years with Graves' hyperthyroidism. This rearrangement joins TRBV25-1 to TRBJ2-7; 8 bases are shared with TRBD1. The sequencing sample was made of blood. In DNA, the CDR3 is TGTGCCAGCAGTGAAACAGGGGGCTCCTACGAGCAGTACTTC. Its translation: CASSETGGSYEQYF.